This TCR beta chain was obtained from a study of CD8 T cells in ankylosing spondylitis. This clonotype was recorded at least ten times. Its antigen is undetermined. Study-level findings and limits: Disease-associated clonotypes exhibited CD8+ identity and were relatively infrequent in peripheral blood. Matched synovial fluid from ankylosing spondylitis patients was reported to be enriched for disease-linked clones. A motif of 7 to 9 highly homologous TCR beta variants was seen as apparently characteristic of ankylosing spondylitis blood.

Each CDR3 protein gets one entry after TCRdb re-called the 5' RACE reads with MiXCR. The table has approximately 240,000 distinct CDR3 sequences, 10% seen once; the top ten hold 2% to 3%. Material for sequencing was blood, either unsorted or a sorted T cell fraction (not recorded which). This receptor was taken from a male donor with ankylosing spondylitis or in good health (not recorded which).

In nucleotides, the CDR3 is TGCAGTGCCCCCCCTAGCGGTTCAATTTCAGATACGCAGTATTTT. Its protein product is CSAPPSGSISDTQYF. The chain links TRBV20-1 to TRBJ2-3, with 7 nucleotides matching TRBD2. CDR3 length: 15 residues. Unmatched junction bases numbered 13, after V lost 6 bases and J lost 4 bases. The germline gives CDR1 DFQATT, CDR2 SNEGSKA (reference sequence).